Listed below are T cell receptor beta chains from one sample, sequenced in a study of cytomegalovirus exposure and HLA in healthy donors. The table came from immunoSEQ multiplex PCR; TCRdb's copy has only in-frame clones and leaves some out. The sample has 85,000 to 130,000 clones, roughly four fifths seen once. Sequenced sample: PBMCs. The source is a male donor in good health and CMV-seropositive. The CDR3 runs from the conserved cysteine through the conserved F or W. D genes are given only for firm matches. Only some rows state a clone size, as once, few, many or a class for expanded clones.

V,D,J,size,CDR3,DNA
TRBV7-6,NA,TRBJ2-5,NA,CASSLVGGPQETQYF,TGTGCCAGCAGCTTAGTCGGGGGGCCTCAAGAGACCCAGTACTTC
TRBV28,NA,TRBJ1-6,NA,CASRAPMGEDSPLHF,TGTGCCAGCAGAGCACCCATGGGGGAGGATTCACCCCTCCACTTT
TRBV19,NA,TRBJ2-6,NA,CASTLGWESSGANVLTF,TGTGCCAGTACCCTCGGCTGGGAGAGCTCTGGGGCCAACGTCCTGACTTTC
TRBV10-3,NA,TRBJ1-5,NA,CATSSGQSNQPQHF,TGTGCCACCTCCTCGGGACAAAGTAATCAGCCCCAGCATTTT
TRBV29-1,TRBD1,TRBJ2-7,NA,CSVEEGTGSYEQYF,TGCAGCGTTGAAGAAGGGACAGGATCCTACGAGCAGTACTTC
TRBV30,NA,TRBJ2-1,NA,CAWSVANEQFF,TGTGCCTGGAGTGTAGCCAATGAGCAGTTCTTC
TRBV10-3,TRBD2,TRBJ2-2,few,CAISESRAGGWNTGELFF,TGTGCCATCAGTGAGTCAAGAGCGGGGGGGTGGAACACCGGGGAGCTGTTTTTT
TRBV19,NA,TRBJ1-5,once,CASSEGLVEPQHF,TGTGCCAGTAGTGAGGGCCTCGTCGAACCCCAGCATTTT
TRBV7-2,TRBD1,TRBJ2-7,NA,CASSLVPSGQGFEQYF,TGTGCCAGCAGCTTAGTCCCCTCGGGACAGGGGTTCGAGCAGTACTTC
TRBV19,NA,TRBJ2-3,once,CASSPRGDTQYF,TGTGCCAGCAGCCCCAGGGGAGATACGCAGTATTTT
TRBV4-1,TRBD1,TRBJ1-1,NA,CASSQLSGGDETFF,TGCGCCAGCAGCCAACTTTCAGGGGGCGACGAGACTTTCTTT
TRBV11-3,NA,TRBJ1-6,few,CASSSNSGQNSPLHF,TGTGCCAGCAGCTCCAATTCCGGACAGAATTCACCCCTCCACTTT
TRBV11-2,NA,TRBJ2-7,NA,CASALAGGNEQYF,TGTGCCAGCGCCCTGGCGGGCGGAAACGAGCAGTACTTC
TRBV10-3,TRBD1,TRBJ1-2,NA,CAISEERQGADGYTF,TGTGCCATCAGTGAGGAAAGGCAGGGGGCGGATGGCTACACCTTC
TRBV13,NA,TRBJ2-2,NA,CASSLGRTTGELFF,TGTGCCAGCAGCTTAGGCAGAACCACCGGGGAGCTGTTTTTT
TRBV19,TRBD1,TRBJ2-7,NA,CASSGRQGLREQYF,TGTGCCAGTAGTGGACGACAGGGCCTGAGAGAGCAGTACTTC
TRBV11-2,NA,TRBJ2-5,NA,CASSPDGGYQETQYF,TGTGCCAGCAGCCCCGACGGCGGGTACCAAGAGACCCAGTACTTC
TRBV28,TRBD1,TRBJ1-6,NA,CASSSYPGTANNSPLHF,TGTGCCAGCAGTTCCTACCCCGGGACAGCAAATAATTCACCCCTCCACTTT
TRBV4-2,TRBD2,TRBJ2-1,NA,CASSHFTSGVYNEQFF,TGTGCCAGCAGCCATTTTACTAGCGGGGTTTACAATGAGCAGTTCTTC
TRBV6-5,TRBD1,TRBJ2-1,few,CASSRQGHGNEQFF,TGTGCCAGCAGCCGACAGGGGCATGGTAATGAGCAGTTCTTC
TRBV11-3,TRBD2,TRBJ2-7,NA,CASSLQLAGGNEQYF,TGTGCCAGCAGCTTACAACTAGCGGGGGGGAACGAGCAGTACTTC
TRBV5-1,NA,TRBJ1-6,few,CASSLLGGGYLNF,TGCGCCAGCAGCTTGCTAGGGGGGGGGTATCTCAACTTT
TRBV7-6,TRBD1,TRBJ1-1,NA,CASSRQRGQVNTEAFF,TGTGCCAGCAGCCGTCAGAGGGGACAGGTGAACACTGAAGCTTTCTTT
TRBV30,NA,TRBJ2-6,NA,CAWTFGGSGANVLTF,TGTGCCTGGACCTTCGGGGGCTCTGGGGCCAACGTCCTGACTTTC
TRBV25-1,TRBD1,TRBJ2-5,NA,CASRSGTGDQETQYF,TGTGCCAGCAGGTCCGGGACAGGGGACCAAGAGACCCAGTACTTC
TRBV14,TRBD2,TRBJ2-5,NA,CASSLRGAGSTETQYF,TGTGCCAGCAGCCTCCGAGGAGCGGGGTCCACAGAGACCCAGTACTTC
TRBV25-1,TRBD1,TRBJ2-2,NA,CASSESPGQSLNTGELFF,TGTGCCAGCAGTGAATCCCCGGGACAGAGTTTGAACACCGGGGAGCTGTTTTTT